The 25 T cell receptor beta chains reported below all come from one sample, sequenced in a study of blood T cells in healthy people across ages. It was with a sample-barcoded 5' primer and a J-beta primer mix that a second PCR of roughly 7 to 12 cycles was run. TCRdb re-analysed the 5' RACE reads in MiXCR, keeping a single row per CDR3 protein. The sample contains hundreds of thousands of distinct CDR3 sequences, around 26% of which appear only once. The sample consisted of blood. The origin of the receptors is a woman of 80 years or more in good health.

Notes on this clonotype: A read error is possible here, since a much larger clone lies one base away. The CDR3 here is CASSLAPSYSYNKQFF. As DNA, the CDR3 is TGTGCCAGCAGCTTAGCACCGTCCTACTCCTACAATAAGCAGTTCTTC. This chain uses TRBV7-8 with TRBJ2-1; D gene ambiguous. This CDR3 is built from 16 residues. In germline, CDR1 is SGHVS, CDR2 FQNEAQ. Combining the CDR3 with reference TRBV7-8 and TRBJ2-1 gives the whole variable domain GAGVSQSPRYKVAKRGQDVALRCDPISGHVSLFWYQQALGQGPEFLTYFQNEAQLDKSGLPSDRFFAERPEGSVSTLKIQRTQQEDSAVYLCASSLAPSYSYNKQFFGPGTRLTVL.

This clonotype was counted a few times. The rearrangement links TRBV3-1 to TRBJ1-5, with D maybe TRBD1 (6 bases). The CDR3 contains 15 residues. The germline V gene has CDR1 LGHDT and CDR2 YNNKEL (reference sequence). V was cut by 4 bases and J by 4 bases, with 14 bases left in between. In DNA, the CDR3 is TGTGCCAGCAGCCGGGGACAAATCGGGAATCAGCCCCAGCATTTT. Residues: CASSRGQIGNQPQHF.

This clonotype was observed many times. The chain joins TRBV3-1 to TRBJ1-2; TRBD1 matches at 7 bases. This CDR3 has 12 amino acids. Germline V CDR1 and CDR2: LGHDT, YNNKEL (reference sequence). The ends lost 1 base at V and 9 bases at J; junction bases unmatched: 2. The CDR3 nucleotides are TGTGCCAGCAGCCAAGGGGACAGTAGCTACACCTTC. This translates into CASSQGDSSYTF.

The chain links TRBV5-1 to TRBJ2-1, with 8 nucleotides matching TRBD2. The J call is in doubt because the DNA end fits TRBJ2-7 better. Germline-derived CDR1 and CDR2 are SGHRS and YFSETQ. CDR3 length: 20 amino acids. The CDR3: CASSLGGPTLQRGTYNEQYF. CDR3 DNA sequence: TGCGCCAGCAGCTTGGGTGGTCCCACCCTCCAGCGGGGGACCTACAATGAGCAGTACTTC.

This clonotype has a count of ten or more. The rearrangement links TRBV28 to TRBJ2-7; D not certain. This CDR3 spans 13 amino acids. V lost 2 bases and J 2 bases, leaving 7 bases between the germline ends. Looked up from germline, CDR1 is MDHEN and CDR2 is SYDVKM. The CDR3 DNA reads TGTGCCAGCAGTTTAAGGGAAACCTACGAGCAGTACTTC. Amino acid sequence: CASSLRETYEQYF.

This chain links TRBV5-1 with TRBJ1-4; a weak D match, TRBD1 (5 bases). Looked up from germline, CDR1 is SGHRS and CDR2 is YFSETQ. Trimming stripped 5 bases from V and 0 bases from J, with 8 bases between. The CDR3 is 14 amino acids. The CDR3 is CASRTGATNEKLFF. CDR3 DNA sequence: TGCGCCAGCAGGACGGGGGCAACTAATGAAAAACTGTTTTTT.

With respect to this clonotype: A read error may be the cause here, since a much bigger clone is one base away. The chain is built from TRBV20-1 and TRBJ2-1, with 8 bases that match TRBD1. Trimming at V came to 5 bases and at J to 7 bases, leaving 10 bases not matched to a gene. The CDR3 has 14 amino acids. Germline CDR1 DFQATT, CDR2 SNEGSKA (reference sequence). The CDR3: CSACKGQGGNEQFF. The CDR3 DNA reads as TGCAGTGCTTGTAAAGGACAGGGTGGGAATGAGCAGTTCTTC.

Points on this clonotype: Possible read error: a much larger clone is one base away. CDR3 in amino acids: CASSWVQGSYGYTF. In DNA form, the CDR3 reads TGTGCCAGCAGCTGGGTTCAGGGGTCCTATGGCTACACCTTC. The rearrangement uses TRBV5-5 and TRBJ1-2; D perhaps matches TRBD1 (6 bases). CDR3 length equals 14 residues. V was pared by 3 bases and J by 4 bases, with 13 bases between. Germline CDR1 reads SGHKS; CDR2 reads YYEKEE (reference sequence).

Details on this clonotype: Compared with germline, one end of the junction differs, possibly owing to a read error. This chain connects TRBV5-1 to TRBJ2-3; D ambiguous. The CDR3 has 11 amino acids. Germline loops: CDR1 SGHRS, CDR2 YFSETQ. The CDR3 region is CASSRQDAQYF. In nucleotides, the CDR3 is TGCGCCAGCAGCCGGCAAGATGCGCAGTATTTT.

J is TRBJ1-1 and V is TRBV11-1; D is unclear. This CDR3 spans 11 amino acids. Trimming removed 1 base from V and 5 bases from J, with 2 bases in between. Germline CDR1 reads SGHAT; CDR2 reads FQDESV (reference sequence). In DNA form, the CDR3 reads TGTGCCAGCAGCTTAGAAACTGAAGCTTTCTTT. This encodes CASSLETEAFF.

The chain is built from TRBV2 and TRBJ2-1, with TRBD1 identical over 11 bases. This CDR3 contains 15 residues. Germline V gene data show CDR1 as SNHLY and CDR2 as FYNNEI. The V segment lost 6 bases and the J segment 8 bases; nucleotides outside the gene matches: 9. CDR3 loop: CASSESRTGGHEQFF. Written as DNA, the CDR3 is TGTGCCAGCAGCGAGTCCCGGACAGGGGGCCATGAGCAGTTCTTC.

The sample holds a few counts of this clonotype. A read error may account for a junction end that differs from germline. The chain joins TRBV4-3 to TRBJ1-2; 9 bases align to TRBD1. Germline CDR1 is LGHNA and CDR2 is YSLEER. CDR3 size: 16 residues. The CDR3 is CASSRGTGTGNCGYTF. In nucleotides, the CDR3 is TGCGCCAGCAGCCGAGGGACCGGGACAGGGAACTGTGGCTACACCTTC.

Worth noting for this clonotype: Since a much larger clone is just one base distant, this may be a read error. The CDR3 sequence: CSAPGAGTGSAGTQYF. The CDR3 DNA follows: TGCAGTGCCCCAGGGGCAGGGACCGGCTCTGCAGGGACCCAGTACTTC. This chain joins TRBV20-1 and TRBJ2-5; the D gene is possibly TRBD1 (6 bases). Deletions cut 6 bases from V and 7 bases from J, with 27 bases between. The length of the CDR3 is 16 residues. Germline V lookup: CDR1 DFQATT, CDR2 SNEGSKA (reference sequence).

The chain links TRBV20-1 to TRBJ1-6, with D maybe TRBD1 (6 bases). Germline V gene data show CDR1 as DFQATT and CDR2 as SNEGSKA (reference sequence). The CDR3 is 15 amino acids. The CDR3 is CSAPSPGTPNSPLHF. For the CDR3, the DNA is TGCAGCGCCCCGTCCCCCGGGACACCTAATTCACCCCTCCACTTT.

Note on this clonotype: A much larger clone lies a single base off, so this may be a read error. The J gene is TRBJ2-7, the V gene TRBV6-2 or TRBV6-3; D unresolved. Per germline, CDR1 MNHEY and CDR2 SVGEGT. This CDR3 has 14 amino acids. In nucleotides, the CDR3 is TGTGCCGGCAGTTTGACCAGAGGATCCTACGAGCAGTACTTC. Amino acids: CAGSLTRGSYEQYF.

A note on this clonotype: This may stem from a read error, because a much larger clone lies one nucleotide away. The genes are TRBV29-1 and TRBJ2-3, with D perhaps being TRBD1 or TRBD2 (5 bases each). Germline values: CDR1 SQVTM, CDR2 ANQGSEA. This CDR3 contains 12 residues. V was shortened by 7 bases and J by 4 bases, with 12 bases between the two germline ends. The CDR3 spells CSAHGDADTQYF. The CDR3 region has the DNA TGCAGCGCGCACGGGGACGCAGATACGCAGTATTTT.

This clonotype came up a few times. The CDR3 sequence is CASSQAAGGPPTDTQYF. CDR3 in DNA: TGTGCCAGCAGCCAAGCGGCGGGGGGGCCCCCCACAGATACGCAGTATTTT. The rearrangement joins TRBV3-1 to TRBJ2-3, with 9 bases aligning to TRBD2. The length of the CDR3 is 17 residues. J was trimmed by 2 bases and V by 1 base; bases with no gene match: 7. From germline, CDR1 is LGHDT and CDR2 YNNKEL (reference sequence).

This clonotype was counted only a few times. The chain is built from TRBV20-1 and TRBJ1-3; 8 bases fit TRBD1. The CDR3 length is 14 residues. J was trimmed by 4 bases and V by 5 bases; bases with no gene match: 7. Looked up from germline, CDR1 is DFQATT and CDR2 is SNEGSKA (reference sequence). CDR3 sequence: CSAPLGTGGNTIYF. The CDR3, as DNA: TGCAGTGCTCCCCTCGGGACAGGCGGAAACACCATATATTTT.

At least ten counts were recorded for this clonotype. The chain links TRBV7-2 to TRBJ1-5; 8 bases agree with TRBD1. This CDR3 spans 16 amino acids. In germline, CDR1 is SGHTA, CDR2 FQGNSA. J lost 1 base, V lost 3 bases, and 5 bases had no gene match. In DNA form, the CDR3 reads TGTGCCAGCAGCTTTGACAGGGGAGGAAGCAATCAGCCCCAGCATTTT. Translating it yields CASSFDRGGSNQPQHF.

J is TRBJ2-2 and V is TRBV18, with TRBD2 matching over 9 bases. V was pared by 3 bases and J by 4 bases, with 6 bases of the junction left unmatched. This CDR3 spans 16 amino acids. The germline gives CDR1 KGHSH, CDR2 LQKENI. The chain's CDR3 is CASSPLSGGTTGELFF. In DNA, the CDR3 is TGTGCCAGCTCACCCCTGAGCGGGGGGACCACCGGGGAGCTGTTTTTT.

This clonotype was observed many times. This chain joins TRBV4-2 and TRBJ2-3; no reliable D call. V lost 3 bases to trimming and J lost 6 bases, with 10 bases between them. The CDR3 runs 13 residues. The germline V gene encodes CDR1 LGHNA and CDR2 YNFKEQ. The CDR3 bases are TGTGCCAGCAGCCATGGGCTGGCCGATACGCAGTATTTT. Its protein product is CASSHGLADTQYF.

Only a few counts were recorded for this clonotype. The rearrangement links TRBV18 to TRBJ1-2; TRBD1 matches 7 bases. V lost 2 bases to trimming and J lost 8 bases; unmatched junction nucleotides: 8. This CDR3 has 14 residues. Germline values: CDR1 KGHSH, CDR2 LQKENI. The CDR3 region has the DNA TGTGCCAGCTCACCATCCGCAGGGGGGGAAGGCTACACCTTC. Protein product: CASSPSAGGEGYTF.

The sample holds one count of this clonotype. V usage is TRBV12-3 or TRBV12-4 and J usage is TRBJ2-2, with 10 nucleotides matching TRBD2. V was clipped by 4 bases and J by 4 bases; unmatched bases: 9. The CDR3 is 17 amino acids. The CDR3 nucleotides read TGTGCCAGCAGTTCCCAAGCGGGGGGGCCGAGCACCGGGGAGCTGTTTTTT. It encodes CASSSQAGGPSTGELFF.

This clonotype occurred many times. Written as DNA, the CDR3 is TGTGCCAGCAGCTTCCTGAGGGGGATAGGGAATGAGCAGTTCTTC. Its protein product is CASSFLRGIGNEQFF. The chain joins TRBV11-2 to TRBJ2-1, with TRBD1 as a possible D gene (6 bases). Trimming removed 3 bases from V and 7 bases from J, with 16 bases in between. The CDR3 consists of 15 residues. Germline values: CDR1 SGHAT, CDR2 FQNNGV.

CDR3 bases: TGTGCCAGCAGTCAAGGAATTGGCCTCACTTCTGAAGCTTTCTTT. Translation gives CASSQGIGLTSEAFF. The chain employs TRBV6-2 or TRBV6-3 and TRBJ1-1; D is undetermined. From germline, CDR1 is MNHEY and CDR2 SVGEGT. The CDR3 consists of 15 residues. Trimming took off 5 bases at V and 6 bases at J, with 19 bases between the two ends.